Each of the 10 T cell receptor beta chains below was sequenced from the same sample in a study of T cell responses to AZD1222 COVID-19 vaccine. TCRdb's copy holds only in-frame clones and misses some; the assay was immunoSEQ multiplex PCR. The table has approximately 120,000 clones, over 75% seen once; the top ten hold about 5.6%. The starting material was peripheral blood, obtained on day 0 of AZD1222 vaccination. Source of these receptors: an adult in good health.

The rearrangement joins TRBV7-9 to TRBJ2-7, with D unclear. In germline, CDR1 is SEHNR, CDR2 FQNEAQ (reference sequence). V was cut by 2 bases and J by 3 bases, with 2 bases left in between. There are 11 residues in the CDR3. The DNA of the CDR3 is TGTGCCAGCAGCTTAAACTACGAGCAGTACTTC. Encoded protein: CASSLNYEQYF.

The CDR3 spells CASSEGGQGVWFQPQHF. In nucleotides, the CDR3 is TGTGCCAGCAGTGAGGGGGGACAGGGGGTATGGTTTCAGCCCCAGCATTTT. The V and J genes are TRBV6-1 and TRBJ1-5; 11 bases align to TRBD1. CDR1 and CDR2 (germline): MNHNS, SASEGT. The CDR3 covers 17 residues. The trim removed 3 bases at V and 6 bases at J, leaving 10 bases unmatched.

This rearrangement joins TRBV19 to TRBJ1-4, with TRBD1 identical over 10 bases. The CDR3 sequence is 17 residues long. Germline-derived CDR1 and CDR2 are LNHDA and SQIVND (reference sequence). The V segment lost 4 bases and the J segment 1 base; nucleotides outside the gene matches: 6. CDR3 coding DNA: TGTGCCAGTAGTACAGCGACAGGGGGCAGAACTAATGAAAAACTGTTTTTT. Its translation: CASSTATGGRTNEKLFF.

The CDR3 region has the DNA TGTGCCAGCTCACGTGGAAAGGACAGCTCCTACAATGAGCAGTTCTTC. Amino acids: CASSRGKDSSYNEQFF. The J gene is TRBJ2-1, the V gene TRBV18; D possibly corresponds to TRBD1 (6 bases). The CDR3 has 16 amino acids. Germline lookup yields CDR1 KGHSH and CDR2 LQKENI. V dropped 4 bases and J dropped 0 bases, with 13 bases sitting between them. Looking up the rest from reference TRBV18 and TRBJ2-1 gives the full variable domain: NAGVMQNPRHLVRRRGQEARLRCSPMKGHSHVYWYRQLPEEGLKFMVYLQKENIIDESGMPKERFSAEFPKEGPSILRIQQVVRGDSAAYFCASSRGKDSSYNEQFFGPGTRLTVL.

The genes are TRBV2 and TRBJ2-1; D is unclear. Trimming removed 2 bases at V and 1 base at J, with 15 bases between. The germline gives CDR1 SNHLY, CDR2 FYNNEI. The CDR3 runs 17 residues. In nucleotides, the CDR3 is TGTGCCAGCAGTGAAAGTTCTGGCGCTTCGTCCTACAATGAGCAGTTCTTC. Protein: CASSESSGASSYNEQFF.

The V gene is TRBV30, the J gene TRBJ2-5; D is possibly TRBD2 (6 bases). The germline V gene has CDR1 GTSNPN and CDR2 SVGIG (reference sequence). Trimming removed 5 bases at V and 4 bases at J, with 17 bases between. CDR3 length: 14 residues. The CDR3 loop reads CAWGQTGTGETQYF. DNA of the CDR3: TGTGCCTGGGGCCAAACGGGGACTGGAGAGACCCAGTACTTC. Full variable domain (rest looked up from reference TRBV30 and TRBJ2-5): SQTIHQWPATLVQPVGSPLSLECTVEGTSNPNLYWYRQAAGRGLQLLFYSVGIGQISSEVPQNLSASRPQDRQFILSSKKLLLSDSGFYLCAWGQTGTGETQYFGPGTRLLVL.

This clone showed up just once. The chain recombines TRBV30 with TRBJ1-3, with D unclear. V was pared by 0 bases and J by 3 bases, with 9 bases between. CDR3 length: 14 amino acids. CDR1 is GTSNPN, CDR2 SVGIG, per germline (reference sequence). The CDR3 nucleotides are TGTGCCTGGAGTGTGGGCAAGGTTGGAAACACCATATATTTT. It specifies CAWSVGKVGNTIYF.

This CDR3 is CAWSNRGEQETQYF. The DNA for the CDR3 is TGTGCCTGGAGTAACCGAGGGGAACAAGAGACCCAGTACTTC. The chain couples TRBV30 to TRBJ2-5; D may correspond to TRBD1 or TRBD2 (5 bases each). V was shortened by 2 bases and J by 2 bases, with 12 bases between the two germline ends. The CDR3 is 14 residues long. CDR1 is GTSNPN, CDR2 SVGIG, per germline (reference sequence).

This clone was found once. The genes are TRBV2 and TRBJ1-5; D perhaps matches TRBD1 (6 bases). The V gene's germline CDR1 is SNHLY and CDR2 FYNNEI. The germline V and J ends were trimmed by 1 base and 6 bases, with 7 bases remaining between them. The CDR3 has 13 residues. In nucleotides, the CDR3 is TGTGCCAGCAGTGAAGGACAGGCTCAGCCCCAGCATTTT. Amino acids: CASSEGQAQPQHF.

The V gene is TRBV3-1 (or the pseudogene TRBV3-2), the J gene TRBJ2-5; 8 nucleotides align to TRBD2. CDR1 and CDR2 (germline): LGHDT, YNNKEL (reference sequence). This CDR3 region has 16 residues. V shed 5 bases and J 5 bases; nucleotides not matched to a gene: 13. CDR3 nucleotide sequence: TGTGCCAGCAGCTCTGGTGTCCGGGGGGGCCGGGAGACCCAGTACTTC. This sequence encodes CASSSGVRGGRETQYF.